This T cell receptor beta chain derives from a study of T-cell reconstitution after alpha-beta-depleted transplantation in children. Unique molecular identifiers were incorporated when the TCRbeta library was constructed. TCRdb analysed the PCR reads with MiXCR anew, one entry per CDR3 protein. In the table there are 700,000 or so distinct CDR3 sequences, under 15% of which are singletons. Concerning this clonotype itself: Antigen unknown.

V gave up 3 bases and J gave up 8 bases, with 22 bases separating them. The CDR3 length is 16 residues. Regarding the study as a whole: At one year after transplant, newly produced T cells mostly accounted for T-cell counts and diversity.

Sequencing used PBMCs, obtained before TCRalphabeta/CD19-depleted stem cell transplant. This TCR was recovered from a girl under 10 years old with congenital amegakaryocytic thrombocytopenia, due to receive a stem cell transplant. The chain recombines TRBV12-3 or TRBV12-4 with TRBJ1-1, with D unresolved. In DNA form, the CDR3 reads TGTGCCAGCAGTTTTGGGGTTGGCCACATGATCCCAGAAGCTTTCTTT. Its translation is CASSFGVGHMIPEAFF.